Each of the 14 T cell receptor beta chains below was sequenced from the same sample in a study of patients and donors after allogeneic stem cell transplantation. TCRdb re-analysed the RT-PCR reads in MiXCR, keeping a single row per CDR3 protein. The table shows about 23,000 distinct CDR3 sequences, with about 30% occurring only once. The sample comprised blood, either unsorted or a sorted T cell fraction (not recorded which). Receptors were obtained from a human donor who was either an allogeneic HSCT recipient or a stem cell or donor lymphocyte infusion donor (not recorded which). It is not recorded whose cells these are; they may come from a transplant donor.

This clonotype was seen at least ten times. J is TRBJ1-1 and V is TRBV7-9, with D uncertain. Trimming removed 1 base from V and 7 bases from J, with 7 bases in between. Germline V gene lookup returns CDR1 SEHNR and CDR2 FQNEAQ (reference sequence). The CDR3 covers 12 residues. The CDR3 sequence: CASSLVTGEAFF. The CDR3 region has the DNA TGTGCCAGCAGCTTAGTCACGGGTGAAGCTTTCTTT.

The chain uses TRBV6-5 and TRBJ1-2; D possibly corresponds to TRBD1 (6 bases). The CDR3 covers 15 residues. CDR1 MNHEY and CDR2 SVGAGI come from the germline V gene. V was trimmed by 5 bases and J by 8 bases, leaving 21 bases between them. In DNA, the CDR3 is TGTGCCAGCAGTAAAGGCTGGGGGGCTTTGGAGGGCTACACCTTC. Amino acids: CASSKGWGALEGYTF.

This clonotype was found a few times. The genes are TRBV20-1 and TRBJ1-6, with D possibly matching TRBD1 (6 bases). The CDR3 length is 16 residues. V shed 3 bases and J shed 5 bases, with 17 bases lying between them. The germline V gene has CDR1 DFQATT and CDR2 SNEGSKA (reference sequence). CDR3 protein: CSASRSTGYDNSPLHF. CDR3 DNA: TGCAGTGCTAGTAGAAGTACAGGGTATGATAATTCACCCCTCCACTTT.

The V call is TRBV29-1, the J call TRBJ2-2; TRBD1 agrees at 11 bases. CDR1 and CDR2 (germline): SQVTM, ANQGSEA. CDR3 length equals 13 residues. The junction had 3 bases not matched to a gene; V was cut back by 6 bases and J by 6 bases. The CDR3 sequence is CSVGTGGPGELFF. The CDR3 DNA reads TGCAGCGTGGGGACAGGGGGTCCCGGGGAGCTGTTTTTT.

This clonotype has only a few counts. The chain has TRBV12-3 or TRBV12-4 and TRBJ1-2; 8 nucleotides line up with TRBD1. The length of the CDR3 is 14 residues. V lost 3 bases to trimming and J lost 4 bases; unmatched junction nucleotides: 4. Here the CDR3 reads CASSFTTGGYGYTF. The CDR3 DNA follows: TGTGCCAGCAGTTTTACAACAGGGGGCTATGGCTACACCTTC.

Ten or more counts support this clonotype. The chain joins TRBV7-2 to TRBJ2-1; 7 bases are a match to TRBD2. The CDR3 has 13 residues. V shed 8 bases and J 4 bases; nucleotides not matched to a gene: 5. In germline, CDR1 is SGHTA, CDR2 FQGNSA. CDR3 coding DNA: TGTGCCAGCGGGGCGGGGGTGTACAATGAGCAGTTCTTC. Protein: CASGAGVYNEQFF.

V and J are TRBV10-3 and TRBJ1-1; D not certain. V was trimmed by 3 bases and J by 3 bases, leaving 5 bases between them. The CDR3 consists of 12 residues. The V gene's germline CDR1 is ENHRY and CDR2 SYGVKD. For the CDR3, the DNA is TGTGCCATCAGTGACTCCGACACTGAAGCTTTCTTT. Encoded protein: CAISDSDTEAFF.

The chain's CDR3 is CSAYLGPGYTF. Here the CDR3 DNA reads TGCAGTGCCTACCTAGGGCCTGGCTACACCTTC. This chain connects TRBV20-1 to TRBJ1-2; D not certain. Trimming removed 6 bases at V and 7 bases at J, with 12 bases between. Germline CDR1 DFQATT, CDR2 SNEGSKA (reference sequence). The length of the CDR3 is 11 residues.

This clonotype was detected a few times. The chain has TRBV9 and TRBJ1-1; no reliable D call. Trimming removed 0 bases from V and 4 bases from J, with 10 bases in between. The CDR3 spans 14 residues. CDR1 is SGDLS, CDR2 YYNGEE, per germline. This CDR3 is CASSVVAGSTEAFF. The CDR3 coding sequence is TGTGCCAGCAGCGTAGTGGCAGGATCCACTGAAGCTTTCTTT.

DNA of the CDR3: TGTGCCAGCAGCCCACTAGCGGGGCATAGCAATGAGCAGTTCTTC. Its translation: CASSPLAGHSNEQFF. This sequence joins TRBV7-9 and TRBJ2-1, with 10 bases aligning to TRBD2. The CDR3 is 15 amino acids. Germline loops: CDR1 SEHNR, CDR2 FQNEAQ (reference sequence). V was pared by 5 bases and J by 6 bases, with 7 bases of the junction left unmatched.

This rearrangement joins TRBV28 to TRBJ1-2; weak D call: TRBD1 (5 bases). The V end lost 5 bases, the J end lost 1 base, and 17 bases lay between the germline ends. Germline CDR1 is MDHEN and CDR2 is SYDVKM. The CDR3 sequence is 16 residues long. CDR3 DNA: TGTGCCAGCAGTACTATATGGGGGGACGGTAACTATGGCTACACCTTC. This translates into CASSTIWGDGNYGYTF.

The rearrangement uses TRBV19 and TRBJ1-2; D remains ambiguous. CDR1 LNHDA and CDR2 SQIVND come from the germline V gene (reference sequence). Trimming cost V 6 bases and J 8 bases, with 16 bases left between them. The CDR3 contains 13 residues. The CDR3 DNA sequence: TGTGCCAGTAGCCCAAGGGAGATGAGGGGCTACACCTTC. The encoded protein is CASSPREMRGYTF.

This clonotype was seen at least ten times. This chain joins TRBV6-1 and TRBJ1-3; D is undetermined. The length of the CDR3 is 14 residues. Trimming pared 8 bases from V and 0 bases from J, leaving 11 bases between. CDR1 MNHNS and CDR2 SASEGT come from the germline V gene. The CDR3 DNA is TGTGCCAGCCACACGGGGAGCTCTGGAAACACCATATATTTT. It yields the protein CASHTGSSGNTIYF.

This chain joins TRBV9 and TRBJ2-1; D is unclear. V gave up 0 bases and J gave up 7 bases, with 14 bases separating them. Germline V CDR1 and CDR2: SGDLS, YYNGEE. The CDR3 has 15 amino acids. DNA for the CDR3: TGTGCCAGCAGCGTAGCTAGACCCCTAGGGAATGAGCAGTTCTTC. Residues: CASSVARPLGNEQFF.